Sequencing of this TCR beta chain was carried out in a study of blood T cell repertoires in COVID-19. Study details: Italy, Spain and the United States were the sources of the convalescent and acute COVID-19 samples. T cells, B-cell-depleted T cells, or PBMCs provided the cDNA or gDNA that served as material.

Clones were sequenced by immunoSEQ multiplex PCR, and TCRdb holds only the in-frame ones, with some missing. The table has over 200,000 clones, around 90% seen once. This CDR3 has 15 residues. Germline V gene sequence: CDR1 SGHTA, CDR2 FQGNSA. Unmatched junction bases numbered 5, after V lost 6 bases and J lost 0 bases. The specimen was peripheral blood. The TCR originated in a woman in her thirties with acute or convalescent COVID-19. The chain links TRBV7-2 to TRBJ2-1; 7 bases map to TRBD2. CDR3 nucleotides: TGTGCCAGCAGTAGCGGGCCTAGCTCCTACAATGAGCAGTTCTTC. Residues: CASSSGPSSYNEQFF. Filled out from reference TRBV7-2 and TRBJ2-1, the complete variable domain reads GAGVSQSPSNKVTEKGKDVELRCDPISGHTALYWYRQSLGQGLEFLIYFQGNSAPDKSGLPSDRFSAERTGGSVSTLTIQRTQQEDSAVYLCASSSGPSSYNEQFFGPGTRLTVL.